The text below deals with one TCR beta chain. Which antigen it targets is not known. The CDR3 holds 14 amino acids from the cysteine to the phenylalanine. No DNA accompanies this entry. According to the germline V gene, CDR1 reads SGHAT and CDR2 reads FQNNGV. To determine HCMV serostatus, a commercial ELISA kit was used to detect HCMV-specific IgG in serum. Peripheral blood mononuclear cells were isolated from blood by Ficoll density gradient centrifugation. The sample originates from a study of T cells expressing NK-cell markers (dated by TCRdb to the early 2020s). Broadly, across the study: Several donors provided sorted CD3+CD56+NKG2C+, CD3+CD56+NKG2C- and CD3+CD56-NKG2C+ T-cell subsets, whose TCR beta-chain repertoires were profiled. The study sequenced eight donors, all healthy volunteers chosen at random: three men and five women. Seven of the eight sequenced donors were HCMV-seropositive and one was HCMV-seronegative. The libraries were sequenced on Illumina HiSeq 2000/2500, MiSeq or NextSeq, producing 2 x 150 bp reads.

This sample was sequenced with an Illumina HiSeq 2000. TCR beta cDNA libraries were prepared using 5'RACE template switching, which introduced a universal primer site and unique molecular identifiers. Priming for cDNA synthesis came from the TCR beta constant segment, and two successive PCR amplification steps followed. The authors' analysis ran thus. MIGEC was used to demultiplex reads and group reads by UMI, and MiTCR was used to assemble and quantify clonotypes. To exclude erroneous sequences, any TCR cDNA sequence not supported by at least two reads was discarded. Downstream repertoire analysis used the tcR package, and clonotypes were matched across fractions by CDR3 nucleotide sequence plus V segment. Antigen specificity was annotated against VDJdb with VDJmatch, allowing one amino acid substitution in CDR3. The reads went through TCRdb reprocessing, and each CDR3 protein sequence gets one entry with no DNA. TCRdb, rather than the study authors, made the V and J calls. The table held for this sample gives about 300,000 distinct CDR3 sequences. In total, the top ten clones hold 4% to 5% of the sample.

On the study overall, not on this receptor specifically: In roughly 6 donors, the dominant CD3+CD56+NKG2C+ clonotypes were found to rank among the top 10 CD8+ clonotypes and to make up about 1.0-7.0% of CD8+ T cells. It remained unclear whether the expanded NKG2C-expressing T cell clones were specific for HCMV antigens. Those dominant clonotypes were again the most abundant among CD3+CD56-NKG2C+ cells in a few donors, at about 25-60.1%.

This receptor was obtained from a woman aged 18 to 75 in good health. Sequencing was done on a sample of blood T cells: a sorted CD56 or NKG2C T cell subset, CD4+ or CD8+ T cells, or bulk PBMC T cells (not recorded which). In this chain, TRBV11-2 is recombined with TRBJ2-5; there is no DNA to check the TCRdb D call of TRBD1. CDR3 protein: CASSPRGVGETQYF.